The table lists the clone carrying this T cell receptor (beta chain) with many counts. Its antigen is unidentified. This entry comes from a study of cytomegalovirus exposure and HLA in healthy donors. Study in general: A later analysis reported the approximately 120 validation repertoires used the same platform as the approximately 700 first-cohort repertoires. Findings and caveats of the study: In vitro confirmation showed a few CMV-associated chains to be CMV antigen specific. Reportedly, cytomegalovirus status was diagnosed with high sensitivity and specificity. Researchers catalogued some 160 TCR beta chains as cytomegalovirus-associated.

Generated by immunoSEQ multiplex PCR, the TCRdb table keeps only in-frame clones and is missing some. The sample includes hundreds of thousands of clones, about nine tenths of them seen just once. The receptor was isolated from a woman in her twenties or thirties in good health and CMV-seronegative. Sample: PBMCs.

The CDR3 spells CSVAPGAGDSYEQYF. The CDR3 DNA follows: TGCAGCGTTGCCCCAGGGGCGGGGGACTCCTACGAGCAGTACTTC. The rearrangement links TRBV29-1 to TRBJ2-7; possibly TRBD2 for D (7 bases). The CDR3 has 15 residues. Germline V lookup: CDR1 SQVTM, CDR2 ANQGSEA. V dropped 4 bases and J dropped 0 bases, with 16 bases sitting between them.